The following is a T cell receptor beta chain sequence with its context. Antigen unknown. These data belong to a study of T cell responses to AZD1222 COVID-19 vaccine. About the research overall: Pooled samples include second doses given at about 4 or 12 weeks. General study findings and limits: Clonal diversity was possibly underestimated, and white British individuals and females predominated among donors. Dominant CD4 TCR responses targeted spike regions 160-218 and 743-854.

The data were produced by immunoSEQ multiplex PCR, yet TCRdb's version contains in-frame clones alone and is incomplete. Found here are about 130,000 clones, 94% of them singletons; the top ten hold around 6.6%. Sequencing used peripheral blood, obtained on day 0 of AZD1222 vaccination. This TCR was sampled from an adult in good health.

CDR3 in amino acids: CASTLSQPQHF. CDR3 in DNA: TGTGCCAGCACTTTAAGTCAGCCCCAGCATTTT. The chain employs TRBV11-3 and TRBJ1-5; D is uncertain. CDR3 size: 11 residues. With 7 bases removed from V and 6 bases from J, the gap between germline ends came to 7 bases. The germline gives CDR1 SGHNT, CDR2 YENEEA.